Presented here are 23 T cell receptor beta chains from one specimen sequenced in a study of T-cell memory formation after mild COVID-19. TCRdb redid the calling of the 5' RACE reads with MiXCR, one entry per CDR3 protein. The sample records 100,000 to 120,000 distinct CDR3 sequences, 18% being singletons. Sequencing input: PBMCs or a T cell subset sorted from them (not recorded which). These receptors originate from a man aged 18 to 29 who had mild COVID-19 (a few samples of this study predate the infection). Cell type and time point are not known.

V gene TRBV9 combines with J gene TRBJ2-5; no clear D gene. V shed 0 bases and J shed 4 bases, with 7 bases lying between them. The CDR3 contains 13 residues. Germline CDR1 and CDR2: SGDLS and YYNGEE. This CDR3 reads CASSVVPGETQYF. The CDR3 DNA reads TGTGCCAGCAGCGTAGTCCCGGGAGAGACCCAGTACTTC.

The chain employs TRBV5-1 and TRBJ2-7; D perhaps matches TRBD2 (6 bases). Trimming removed 3 bases at V and 7 bases at J, with 26 bases between. Germline V gene data show CDR1 as SGHRS and CDR2 as YFSETQ. The CDR3 length is 17 residues. DNA of the CDR3: TGCGCCAGCAGCTCGGGGGTCGGCCAAGGTTTTACTCGAGAGCAGTACTTC. It encodes CASSSGVGQGFTREQYF.

This clonotype has more than one count but fewer than ten. The junction departs from germline at one end; a sequencing error may be responsible. The chain combines TRBV20-1 with TRBJ1-4; the D gene is possibly TRBD1 (5 bases). Germline CDR1 DFQATT, CDR2 SNEGSKA (reference sequence). This CDR3 is built from 11 residues. CDR3 residues: CSASSVPGPIF. The DNA of the CDR3 is TGCAGTGCTTCTTCTGTCCCGGGACCCATTTTT.

This clonotype came up a few times. The rearrangement uses TRBV4-1 and TRBJ1-2, with 8 bases matching TRBD1. Germline V gene lookup returns CDR1 MGHRA and CDR2 YSYEKL. The CDR3 length is 13 residues. Trimming cost V 3 bases and J 6 bases; bases outside gene matches: 3. In DNA form, the CDR3 reads TGCGCCAGCAGCCACCTGACAGGGGATGGCTACACCTTC. This gives the protein CASSHLTGDGYTF.

The chain joins TRBV6-5 to TRBJ2-5, with D maybe TRBD2 (6 bases). There are 10 residues in the CDR3. Trimming left V 6 bases short and J 7 bases short, with 6 bases between. Germline lookup yields CDR1 MNHEY and CDR2 SVGAGI. This CDR3 reads CASRGGTQYF. For the CDR3, the DNA is TGTGCCAGCAGGGGGGGGACCCAGTACTTC.

The rearrangement joins TRBV12-3 or TRBV12-4 to TRBJ2-1; D possibly matches TRBD1 or TRBD2 (6 bases each). The CDR3 is made up of 16 amino acids. V shed 6 bases and J shed 0 bases, with 15 bases lying between them. CDR3 in DNA: TGTGCCAGCAGACTGTCCGGGGGCCTCTCCTACAATGAGCAGTTCTTC. This encodes CASRLSGGLSYNEQFF.

The V and J genes are TRBV9 and TRBJ2-5, with a tentative D call TRBD1 (6 bases). The CDR3 length is 15 residues. Germline V gene data show CDR1 as SGDLS and CDR2 as YYNGEE. Trimming took off 4 bases at V and 7 bases at J, with 20 bases between the two ends. CDR3 DNA: TGTGCCAGCAGCTCCGCGGACAGCGATCTCGGGACCCAGTACTTC. Amino acids: CASSSADSDLGTQYF.

This clonotype has a handful of counts. The V call is TRBV18, the J call TRBJ1-1; 7 nucleotides agree with TRBD1. There are 15 residues in the CDR3. In germline, CDR1 is KGHSH, CDR2 LQKENI. J was trimmed by 3 bases and V by 3 bases; bases with no gene match: 7. CDR3 in DNA: TGTGCCAGCTCACCCTTGACAGGGCGAGACACTGAAGCTTTCTTT. Residues: CASSPLTGRDTEAFF.

The chain joins TRBV7-8 to TRBJ2-3; weak D call: TRBD1 (6 bases). The CDR3 is 11 amino acids. Germline CDR1 SGHVS, CDR2 FQNEAQ. V dropped 5 bases and J dropped 14 bases, with 14 bases sitting between them. CDR3 region: CASSGTGHLYF. CDR3 sequence (DNA): TGTGCCAGCAGCGGTACGGGACATCTGTATTTT.

The chain employs TRBV12-3 or TRBV12-4 and TRBJ2-7; tentatively, D is TRBD1 or TRBD2 (5 bases each). CDR3 length: 13 residues. V gave up 3 bases and J gave up 5 bases, with 11 bases separating them. The CDR3, as DNA: TGTGCCAGCAGTTTGGGACGTTCCCACGAGCAGTACTTC. It translates to CASSLGRSHEQYF.

The V and J genes are TRBV12-3 or TRBV12-4 and TRBJ2-5, with D maybe TRBD2 (6 bases). Trimming left V 6 bases short and J 5 bases short, with 16 bases between. CDR3 length equals 14 residues. The CDR3 reads CASRGLGGRETQYF. DNA of the CDR3: TGTGCCAGCAGGGGACTGGGGGGTCGGGAGACCCAGTACTTC.

This chain links TRBV20-1 with TRBJ2-7; D is perhaps TRBD2 (6 bases). The germline V gene has CDR1 DFQATT and CDR2 SNEGSKA (reference sequence). Trimming removed 0 bases at V and 4 bases at J, with 16 bases between. CDR3 length equals 15 residues. The DNA for the CDR3 is TGCAGTGCTAGAGATGGGAGGACGGGCGGATACGAGCAGTACTTC. It encodes CSARDGRTGGYEQYF.

This clonotype was seen only a few times. V and J are TRBV2 and TRBJ1-2; a possible D gene is TRBD1 (5 bases). The CDR3 runs 13 residues. Trimming stripped 3 bases from V and 6 bases from J, with 11 bases between. Germline V lookup: CDR1 SNHLY, CDR2 FYNNEI. The CDR3 bases are TGTGCCAGCAGTGAGGGCAGGGAGAATGGCTACACCTTC. Protein product: CASSEGRENGYTF.

This chain links TRBV24-1 with TRBJ1-2; TRBD1 agrees at 7 bases. V gave up 4 bases and J gave up 4 bases; unmatched junction bases: 5. Germline lookup yields CDR1 KGHDR and CDR2 SFDVKD. The CDR3 loop spans 14 amino acids. This chain's CDR3 is CATSEDDRVYGYTF. CDR3 nucleotides: TGTGCCACCAGTGAAGATGACAGGGTCTATGGCTACACCTTC.

This clonotype has at least ten counts. The CDR3 here is CASSPYRDTSSYEQYV. In DNA form, the CDR3 reads TGTGCCAGCAGTCCGTACCGGGACACGAGCTCCTACGAGCAGTACGTC. The chain employs TRBV6-2 or TRBV6-3 and TRBJ2-7, with D perhaps matching TRBD1 (6 bases). The CDR3 spans 16 residues. Trimming took 5 bases from V and 0 from J, leaving 17 bases between them. Germline V lookup: CDR1 MNHEY, CDR2 SVGEGT.

This clonotype was observed a handful of times. This CDR3 reads CASQGDRYGYTF. Written as DNA, the CDR3 is TGTGCGAGTCAAGGGGACCGCTATGGCTACACCTTC. The chain recombines TRBV19 with TRBJ1-2; D perhaps matches TRBD1 (5 bases). Germline lookup yields CDR1 LNHDA and CDR2 SQIVND (reference sequence). The CDR3 runs 12 residues.

J is TRBJ1-6 and V is TRBV7-9; 8 bases map to TRBD1. Germline V lookup: CDR1 SEHNR, CDR2 FQNEAQ (reference sequence). V lost 4 bases and J lost 9; bases outside the gene matches: 8. The CDR3 totals 15 residues. CDR3 in amino acids: CASSWGTGVASPLHF. CDR3 nucleotides: TGTGCCAGCAGCTGGGGGACAGGTGTGGCTTCACCCCTCCACTTT. Full variable domain (rest looked up from reference TRBV7-9 and TRBJ1-6): DTGVSQNPRHKITKRGQNVTFRCDPISEHNRLYWYRQTLGQGPEFLTYFQNEAQLEKSRLLSDRFSAERPKGSFSTLEIQRTEQGDSAMYLCASSWGTGVASPLHFGNGTRLTVT.

In this sample, this clonotype turned up a few times. The V gene is TRBV5-1, the J gene TRBJ2-1; 9 bases agree with TRBD2. The CDR3 has 15 residues. Germline CDR1 is SGHRS and CDR2 is YFSETQ. V lost 0 bases, J lost 7 bases, and 5 bases stayed unmatched. CDR3 loop: CASSLAAGGWNEQFF. CDR3 in DNA: TGCGCCAGCAGCTTGGCAGCGGGGGGCTGGAATGAGCAGTTCTTC.

V usage is TRBV7-2 and J usage is TRBJ2-5; D remains ambiguous. The germline V gene has CDR1 SGHTA and CDR2 FQGNSA. This CDR3 contains 14 residues. V lost 4 bases, J lost 2 bases, and 11 bases lay in between. CDR3: CASSSRLGQETQYF. The CDR3 nucleotides are TGTGCCAGCAGCTCAAGACTGGGTCAAGAGACCCAGTACTTC.

The chain links TRBV6-2 or TRBV6-3 to TRBJ1-2, with no clear D. The CDR3 runs 12 residues. Germline loops: CDR1 MNHEY, CDR2 SVGEGT. The V end was cut by 5 bases, the J end by 8 bases, with 12 bases between. CDR3: CASSPGPVGYTF. CDR3 coding DNA: TGTGCCAGCAGTCCCGGACCAGTCGGCTACACCTTC.

CDR3 region: CASKADRGAFYEQYF. The CDR3 DNA follows: TGTGCCAGCAAGGCCGACAGGGGGGCTTTCTACGAGCAGTACTTC. This chain links TRBV2 with TRBJ2-7, with TRBD1 identical over 9 bases. Trimming removed 7 bases from V and 3 bases from J; junction bases left unmatched: 10. The CDR3 spans 15 residues. The germline gives CDR1 SNHLY, CDR2 FYNNEI.

This clonotype was observed many times. The V gene is TRBV5-1, the J gene TRBJ2-1; D unclear. CDR1 is SGHRS, CDR2 YFSETQ, per germline. The CDR3 loop spans 14 amino acids. V was cut by 1 base and J by 6 bases, with 11 bases left in between. The CDR3 spells CASSLSAGSNEQFF. The CDR3 bases are TGCGCCAGCAGCTTGTCGGCAGGTAGCAATGAGCAGTTCTTC.

The J gene is TRBJ1-5, the V gene TRBV4-2; D not resolved. This CDR3 has 14 residues. V was trimmed by 1 base and J by 4 bases, leaving 8 bases between them. Germline V gene lookup returns CDR1 LGHNA and CDR2 YNFKEQ. CDR3 sequence reads: CASSQGMPNQPQHF. CDR3 DNA sequence: TGTGCCAGCAGCCAAGGGATGCCAAATCAGCCCCAGCATTTT.